This T cell receptor (beta chain) was recovered during a study of response to subunit inactivated influenza vaccine. TCRdb used MiXCR to reprocess the RT-PCR reads, holding one entry per CDR3 protein. The sample lists about 570,000 distinct CDR3 sequences, approximately 10% occurring once. Germline V lookup: CDR1 SGHVS, CDR2 FNYEAQ. The CDR3 is 16 residues long. The trim removed 4 bases at V and 7 bases at J, leaving 10 bases unmatched. A further study also used this sample, focusing on T cells expressing NK-cell markers. That study reports: Generation of TCR beta cDNA was performed by 5'RACE template switching incorporating UMIs. Sorted CD3+CD56-NKG2C+, CD3+CD56+NKG2C+ and CD3+CD56+NKG2C- T cells supplied the TCR beta repertoires. The sequencing cohort of eight donors included seven HCMV-seropositive individuals and one seronegative individual. Top CD8+ clonotypes included the dominant CD3+CD56+NKG2C+ clonotypes in five to seven donors.

The sample here was PBMCs from blood, taken on the day of vaccination. The rearrangement links TRBV7-6 to TRBJ2-1; TRBD2 agrees at 10 bases. The TCR comes from a man aged 45 to 65 who received an inactivated influenza vaccine. CDR3 region: CASSSLAGNLGNEQFF. The CDR3 region has the DNA TGTGCCAGCAGCTCACTAGCGGGGAACTTGGGGAATGAGCAGTTCTTC.